This is a list of T cell receptor beta chains from one sample in a study of read filtering for tumor transcriptome and immune sequencing. TCRdb analysed the reads with MiXCR anew, one entry per CDR3 protein. This sample has over 35,000 distinct CDR3 sequences, with roughly 10% found just once. The specimen was a population of CD138-negative cells sorted from bone marrow. These receptor sequences come from a donor over 35 with multiple myeloma. The CDR3 runs from the conserved cysteine through the conserved F or W. Fields, in order: clone size, J gene, D gene, V gene, CDR3 protein, CDR3 DNA. D genes are given only for firm matches. The size field is filled for only some rows; it gives once, few, many or a size class.

many | TRBJ1-1 | TRBD1 | TRBV24-1 | CATSDSGQGTNTEAFF | TGTGCCACCAGTGACTCAGGACAGGGGACGAACACTGAAGCTTTCTTT
many | TRBJ2-1 | - | TRBV11-2 | CASRTYNEQFF | TGTGCCAGCAGAACCTACAATGAGCAGTTCTTC
many | TRBJ2-1 | - | TRBV5-4 | CASSVGNEQFF | TGTGCCAGCTCCGTCGGCAATGAGCAGTTCTTC
many | TRBJ2-1 | TRBD2 | TRBV27 | CASSFWGGSYNEQFF | TGTGCCAGCAGTTTCTGGGGGGGCTCCTACAATGAGCAGTTCTTC
many | TRBJ1-5 | TRBD1 | TRBV2 | CASSEALGQGTNQPQHF | TGTGCCAGCAGTGAAGCGCTGGGACAGGGGACCAATCAGCCCCAGCATTTT
many | TRBJ2-1 | TRBD2 | TRBV2 | CASSAAGGSAEQFF | TGTGCCAGCTCGGCTGCGGGGGGGTCGGCCGAGCAGTTCTTC
many | TRBJ2-5 | - | TRBV20-1 | CSAQKPKTDRTQYF | TGCAGTGCGCAGAAACCTAAAACCGATCGGACCCAGTACTTC
many | TRBJ2-1 | - | TRBV7-2 | CASSLALALNEQFF | TGTGCCAGCAGCTTAGCCCTGGCCCTCAATGAGCAGTTCTTC
many | TRBJ2-3 | TRBD2 | TRBV6-1 | CASSGGPPAGGRDTQYF | TGTGCCAGCAGTGGAGGGCCCCCAGCGGGGGGGCGAGATACGCAGTATTTT
many | TRBJ1-4 | - | TRBV11-3 | CASSLEPSGNLFF | TGTGCCAGCAGCTTAGAGCCATCTGGGAATCTGTTTTTT
many | TRBJ2-2 | - | TRBV20-1 | CSARDLTSNTGELFF | TGCAGTGCTAGAGACCTTACTTCGAACACCGGGGAGCTGTTTTTT
many | TRBJ2-7 | - | TRBV7-2 | CASSLAQDWAYEQYF | TGTGCCAGCAGCTTAGCCCAGGACTGGGCCTACGAGCAGTACTTC
many | TRBJ2-3 | - | TRBV18 | CASSPGADTQYF | TGTGCCAGCTCACCAGGGGCAGATACGCAGTATTTT
medium-sized | TRBJ2-1 | - | TRBV7-8 | CASSGYNEQFF | TGTGCCAGCAGCGGGTACAATGAGCAGTTCTTC
many | TRBJ1-5 | TRBD1 | TRBV4-1 | CASSHTQSGTGSNQPQHF | TGCGCCAGCAGCCACACCCAGAGTGGGACAGGTAGCAATCAGCCCCAGCATTTT
many | TRBJ2-3 | TRBD2 | TRBV7-9 | CASSLRLAGATDTQYF | TGTGCCAGCAGCTTACGACTAGCGGGGGCCACAGATACGCAGTATTTT
many | TRBJ1-1 | - | TRBV5-1 | CASSFTPTVTEAFF | TGCGCCAGCAGCTTTACACCAACAGTCACTGAAGCTTTCTTT
many | TRBJ2-3 | TRBD1 | TRBV20-1 | CSVNPPRTGGSDTQYF | TGCAGTGTCAACCCGCCCAGGACAGGGGGCTCAGATACGCAGTATTTT
many | TRBJ2-3 | - | TRBV11-3 | CASSLEADGTQYF | TGTGCCAGCAGCTTAGAAGCGGATGGTACGCAGTATTTT
few | TRBJ1-5 | - | TRBV19 | CASSIKEGSRQPQHF | TGTGCCAGTAGTATTAAGGAGGGCTCCAGGCAGCCCCAGCATTTT
many | TRBJ2-3 | - | TRBV5-5 | CASSLTAAAGTDTQYF | TGTGCCAGCAGCTTGACCGCCGCGGCTGGCACAGATACGCAGTATTTT
few | TRBJ1-5 | TRBD1 | TRBV6-6 | CASTLGTGVLWPQHF | TGTGCCAGCACCCTCGGGACAGGGGTTTTATGGCCCCAGCATTTT
many | TRBJ2-5 | - | TRBV7-9 | CASSLRGYGTQYF | TGTGCCAGCAGCTTACGGGGCTACGGGACCCAGTACTTC
many | TRBJ2-7 | TRBD1 | TRBV20-1 | CSARPDRGGYEQYF | TGCAGTGCTAGACCTGACAGGGGGGGATACGAGCAGTACTTC
many | TRBJ1-1 | TRBD1 | TRBV29-1 | CSVGGQGGTEAFF | TGCAGCGTCGGGGGACAGGGGGGCACTGAAGCTTTCTTT
many | TRBJ1-5 | - | TRBV28 | CASSTGATSNQPQHF | TGTGCCAGCAGTACCGGGGCTACGAGCAATCAGCCCCAGCATTTT
many | TRBJ2-1 | - | TRBV5-6 | CASSADNEQFF | TGTGCCAGCAGCGCCGACAATGAGCAGTTCTTC
many | TRBJ2-1 | - | TRBV2 | CARALPYNEQFF | TGTGCCAGGGCCCTCCCTTACAATGAGCAGTTCTTC
many | TRBJ1-3 | - | TRBV11-2 | CASSPYGGGNTIYF | TGTGCCAGCAGCCCATACGGAGGGGGAAACACCATATATTTT
- | TRBJ1-5 | - | TRBV20-1 | CSAGGGTRGRPQHF | TGCAGTGCTGGGGGTGGAACGCGGGGGCGGCCCCAGCATTTT
many | TRBJ1-6 | - | TRBV20-1 | CSASTDNSPLHF | TGCAGTGCTAGCACGGATAATTCACCCCTCCACTTT
many | TRBJ2-7 | - | TRBV7-9 | CASSQGLSYEQYF | TGTGCCAGCAGCCAAGGCCTCTCCTACGAGCAGTACTTC
many | TRBJ1-5 | TRBD1 | TRBV7-2 | CASSSQGNQPQHF | TGTGCCAGCAGCTCACAGGGGAATCAGCCCCAGCATTTT
many | TRBJ2-1 | - | TRBV7-9 | CASSGLGGGATSNEQFF | TGTGCCAGCAGCGGATTAGGGGGGGGGGCCACGTCGAATGAGCAGTTCTTC
few | TRBJ2-1 | TRBD2 | TRBV7-3 | CASSLTPTLAGDYEQFF | TGTGCCAGCAGCTTAACTCCAACTCTAGCGGGGGACTATGAGCAGTTCTTC
many | TRBJ2-3 | TRBD2 | TRBV10-3 | CAITQGSSGDTDTQYF | TGTGCCATCACCCAAGGGTCCAGCGGGGACACAGATACGCAGTATTTT
many | TRBJ2-3 | TRBD1 | TRBV7-6 | CASSFDGQGVTDTQYF | TGTGCCAGCAGCTTCGACGGACAGGGGGTAACAGATACGCAGTATTTT
many | TRBJ2-1 | - | TRBV15 | CATSREIEGKQFF | TGTGCCACCAGCAGGGAGATAGAAGGAAAGCAGTTCTTC
many | TRBJ2-5 | - | TRBV30 | CAWSYFRDWKGETQYF | TGTGCCTGGAGTTACTTCCGGGACTGGAAAGGAGAGACCCAGTACTTC
many | TRBJ2-5 | - | TRBV6-6 | CASSWEGAGETQYF | TGTGCCAGCAGCTGGGAGGGGGCGGGGGAGACCCAGTACTTC
many | TRBJ2-1 | TRBD1 | TRBV20-1 | CSARDLGTGRHNEQFF | TGCAGTGCTAGAGATCTAGGGACAGGTAGACACAATGAGCAGTTCTTC
many | TRBJ1-1 | TRBD1 | TRBV18 | CASSPRQGVGTEAFF | TGTGCCAGCTCACCACGACAGGGAGTAGGAACTGAAGCTTTCTTT
many | TRBJ1-1 | - | TRBV7-9 | CASSPADLNTEAFF | TGTGCCAGCAGCCCGGCGGACCTTAACACTGAAGCTTTCTTT
many | TRBJ2-2 | - | TRBV9 | CASSEPSNTGELFF | TGTGCCAGCAGCGAGCCATCGAACACCGGGGAGCTGTTTTTT
many | TRBJ2-3 | - | TRBV10-2 | CASSEGGLTDTQYF | TGCGCCAGCAGTGAAGGCGGCCTCACAGATACGCAGTATTTT
many | TRBJ1-4 | - | TRBV25-1 | CASGYYEKLFF | TGTGCCAGCGGATATTATGAAAAACTGTTTTTT
many | TRBJ2-1 | TRBD1 | TRBV6-5 | CASTPPGQGAPEQFF | TGTGCCAGCACCCCCCCGGGACAGGGGGCGCCTGAGCAGTTCTTC
many | TRBJ2-2 | - | TRBV12-3/TRBV12-4 | CASSLGLATGGELFF | TGTGCCAGCAGTTTGGGGCTCGCTACAGGAGGGGAGCTGTTTTTT
many | TRBJ2-1 | - | TRBV28 | CASIGGLSYNEQFF | TGTGCCAGCATAGGGGGGCTTTCCTACAATGAGCAGTTCTTC
many | TRBJ1-5 | - | TRBV3-1 | CASSQEGVQPQHF | TGTGCCAGCAGCCAAGAAGGGGTGCAGCCCCAGCATTTT
many | TRBJ2-7 | - | TRBV28 | CASSFPGTDEMGDYEQYF | TGTGCCAGCAGTTTCCCCGGGACCGACGAGATGGGAGACTACGAGCAGTACTTC
many | TRBJ2-1 | TRBD1 | TRBV18 | CASSPKGQFPSYGNEQFF | TGTGCCAGCTCACCAAAGGGACAGTTCCCATCATACGGCAATGAGCAGTTCTTC
many | TRBJ2-3 | - | TRBV20-1 | CSAAIGLDTQYF | TGCAGTGCCGCGATCGGATTAGATACGCAGTATTTT
few | TRBJ2-5 | - | TRBV3-1 | CASSQDLGREETQYF | TGTGCCAGCAGCCAAGATCTCGGCAGGGAAGAGACCCAGTACTTC
many | TRBJ1-5 | TRBD1 | TRBV4-1 | CASSLTGTGGQPQHF | TGCGCCAGCAGCTTAACCGGGACAGGGGGTCAGCCCCAGCATTTT
many | TRBJ1-4 | - | TRBV28 | CATLGQTDEKLFF | TGTGCCACCTTAGGACAGACGGACGAAAAACTGTTTTTT
many | TRBJ2-3 | - | TRBV24-1 | CATSGGDTQYF | TGTGCCACCAGTGGAGGGGATACGCAGTATTTT
many | TRBJ2-7 | TRBD1 | TRBV20-1 | CSAPTGITYEQYF | TGCAGTGCTCCGACAGGGATAACCTACGAGCAGTACTTC
many | TRBJ2-5 | - | TRBV20-1 | CSACTLQEGQETQYF | TGCAGTGCTTGCACTCTCCAAGAGGGTCAAGAGACCCAGTACTTC